The 22 T cell receptor beta chains presented below share a single source sample, sequenced in a study of graft-versus-host responses after intestinal transplantation. These TCRs are of unknown antigen specificity. The table came from immunoSEQ multiplex PCR; TCRdb's copy has only in-frame clones and leaves some out. The sample lists fewer than 65,000 clones; around 90% were seen once. The sample here was unstimulated CD4+ T cells sorted from spleen or lymph node cells, taken before transplant. The source of these receptors is a human donor who was the organ donor for an intestinal transplant.

The rearrangement links TRBV6-1 to TRBJ2-7, with a weak D call TRBD1 (6 bases). The germline gives CDR1 MNHNS, CDR2 SASEGT. CDR3 size: 12 residues. V was pared by 10 bases and J by 5 bases, with 15 bases between. The CDR3 protein is CAIRRGFDEQYF. DNA of the CDR3: TGTGCCATCCGCAGGGGCTTCGACGAGCAGTACTTC.

V usage is TRBV18 and J usage is TRBJ2-1; possibly TRBD2 for D (5 bases). V lost 0 bases and J 4 bases, leaving 10 bases between the germline ends. The CDR3 extends over 15 amino acids. Germline loops: CDR1 KGHSH, CDR2 LQKENI. CDR3: CASSPPGVLYNEQFF. The CDR3 coding sequence is TGTGCCAGCTCACCACCGGGAGTACTTTACAATGAGCAGTTCTTC.

J is TRBJ2-3 and V is TRBV7-3; D is possibly TRBD1 (5 bases). The CDR3 has 15 residues. V was cut by 3 bases and J by 3 bases, with 13 bases left in between. Germline CDR1 reads SGHTA; CDR2 reads FQGTGA. The CDR3 sequence: CASSLGRDWTDTQYF. The CDR3 nucleotides read TGTGCCAGCAGCTTGGGCAGGGATTGGACAGATACGCAGTATTTT.

V usage is TRBV2 and J usage is TRBJ2-7; TRBD1 aligns across 9 bases. The germline V gene encodes CDR1 SNHLY and CDR2 FYNNEI. J gave up 4 bases and V 10 bases, and 5 bases lay outside the gene matches. This CDR3 is 12 amino acids long. CDR3 sequence: CAIRDRAYEQYF. In DNA, the CDR3 is TGTGCCATCCGGGACAGGGCTTACGAGCAGTACTTC.

CDR3 DNA: TGTGCCAGCAGCTGGACAGGGTTGGGCTACAATGAGCAGTTCTTC. Translating it yields CASSWTGLGYNEQFF. This chain joins TRBV7-3 and TRBJ2-1, with 8 positions matching TRBD1. V shed 4 bases, J shed 3 bases, and the junction held 5 bases outside the gene matches. This CDR3 has 15 amino acids. CDR1 SGHTA and CDR2 FQGTGA come from the germline V gene.

This chain connects TRBV6-4 to TRBJ2-7, with 9 bases identical to TRBD1. Germline V gene lookup returns CDR1 MRHNA and CDR2 SNTAGT. The CDR3 loop spans 15 amino acids. V lost 2 bases, J lost 3 bases, and 5 bases stayed unmatched. The CDR3 DNA is TGTGCCAGCAGTGACGGACGGGACAGGGTCTACGAGCAGTACTTC. This codes for CASSDGRDRVYEQYF.

V and J are TRBV7-2 and TRBJ1-5; D might be TRBD1 (5 bases). The length of the CDR3 is 15 residues. The V gene's germline CDR1 is SGHTA and CDR2 FQGNSA. The V end lost 5 bases, the J end lost 1 base, and 12 bases lay between the germline ends. The CDR3 loop reads CASSLDRVSNQPQHF. DNA of the CDR3: TGTGCCAGCAGCCTAGACAGAGTGAGCAATCAGCCCCAGCATTTT.

This clone was seen more than once but under ten times. The chain uses TRBV7-2 and TRBJ2-3; maybe TRBD2 (5 bases). The CDR3 sequence is 13 residues long. With 1 base removed from V and 10 bases from J, the gap between germline ends came to 12 bases. CDR1 and CDR2 (germline): SGHTA, FQGNSA. This CDR3 reads CASSLGAASPQYF. The CDR3, as DNA: TGTGCCAGCAGCTTAGGGGCGGCTAGCCCGCAGTATTTT.

This clone was detected once. V and J are TRBV28 and TRBJ1-6, with TRBD1 matching 7 bases. The CDR3 covers 15 residues. Trimming cost V 7 bases and J 6 bases; bases outside gene matches: 9. The germline gives CDR1 MDHEN, CDR2 SYDVKM. The CDR3 here is CASIVGTASNSPLHF. Here the CDR3 DNA reads TGTGCCAGCATAGTTGGGACAGCATCTAATTCACCCCTCCACTTT.

The chain carries TRBV27 and TRBJ2-1, with 9 bases that match TRBD2. The V segment lost 3 bases and the J segment 0 bases; nucleotides outside the gene matches: 3. Germline V CDR1 and CDR2: MNHEY, SMNVEV (reference sequence). This CDR3 region has 16 residues. The CDR3 here is CASSFLAGPSYNEQFF. The CDR3 coding sequence is TGTGCCAGCAGTTTCCTAGCGGGGCCCTCCTACAATGAGCAGTTCTTC.

The chain is built from TRBV6-1 and TRBJ2-7; 9 bases align to TRBD1. The J segment lost 0 bases and the V segment lost 4 bases, leaving 4 bases of the junction unmatched. The CDR3 covers 15 residues. The germline V gene has CDR1 MNHNS and CDR2 SASEGT. CDR3 amino acids: CASSGGTGSSYEQYF. CDR3 bases: TGTGCCAGCAGTGGGGGGACAGGGAGCTCCTACGAGCAGTACTTC.

The sample holds a few counts of this clone. The chain is built from TRBV4-2 and TRBJ1-2; TRBD1 agrees at 9 bases. From germline, CDR1 is LGHNA and CDR2 YNFKEQ. With V trimmed by 1 base and J by 0 bases, 3 bases remained unmatched. The CDR3 extends over 16 amino acids. The CDR3, as DNA: TGTGCCAGCAGCCAAGCGGGACAGGGAACTAACTATGGCTACACCTTC. It translates to CASSQAGQGTNYGYTF.

The chain recombines TRBV27 with TRBJ2-1, with 8 nucleotides matching TRBD1. In germline, CDR1 is MNHEY, CDR2 SMNVEV (reference sequence). Unmatched junction bases numbered 11, after V lost 4 bases and J lost 3 bases. The CDR3 has 17 amino acids. The CDR3 loop is CASSYSTGALFYNEQFF. For the CDR3, the DNA is TGTGCCAGCAGTTATTCGACAGGGGCCCTTTTCTACAATGAGCAGTTCTTC.

Only one count was recorded for this clone. The V gene is TRBV7-3, the J gene TRBJ2-7; weak D call: TRBD1 (5 bases). Per germline, CDR1 SGHTA and CDR2 FQGTGA. Trimming cost V 4 bases and J 2 bases, with 12 bases left between them. The CDR3 runs 14 residues. In DNA form, the CDR3 reads TGTGCCAGCAGCTACGACAGTTCTACCTACGAGCAGTACTTC. Amino acids: CASSYDSSTYEQYF.

The V and J genes are TRBV2 and TRBJ2-3, with 8 bases matching TRBD2. The CDR3 runs to 19 residues. V was clipped by 4 bases and J by 6 bases; unmatched bases: 21. Germline loops: CDR1 SNHLY, CDR2 FYNNEI. CDR3 amino acids: CASSAPKDAAGGGWDTQYF. Here the CDR3 DNA reads TGTGCCAGCAGTGCTCCCAAGGACGCGGCGGGAGGTGGATGGGATACGCAGTATTTT.

V gene TRBV7-2 combines with J gene TRBJ2-1; 10 bases fit TRBD2. Germline trimming cut 6 bases from V and 4 bases from J; bases unmatched to any gene: 6. The CDR3 runs to 15 residues. Per germline, CDR1 SGHTA and CDR2 FQGNSA. CDR3 nucleotide sequence: TGTGCCAGCAGGTATACTAGCGGGGCTTACAATGAGCAGTTCTTC. The encoded protein is CASRYTSGAYNEQFF.

J is TRBJ2-3 and V is TRBV4-2; D not resolved. V lost 0 bases and J lost 4, with 17 bases in between. This CDR3 has 17 residues. Germline-derived CDR1 and CDR2 are LGHNA and YNFKEQ. CDR3 residues: CASSQDGSLLDPDTQYF. The DNA of the CDR3 is TGTGCCAGCAGCCAAGATGGCAGCCTCCTAGATCCAGATACGCAGTATTTT.

As for this clone: Germline and junction disagree at one end, which may indicate a read error. This sequence joins TRBV7-7 and TRBJ2-5; 8 positions agree with TRBD1. CDR1 and CDR2 (germline): SSHAT, FNYEAQ (reference sequence). CDR3 length: 15 amino acids. CDR3 sequence (DNA): TGTGCTAGCAGCTTAGGACAGGGTGCGGGGGAGACCCAGTACTTC. Amino acids: CASSLGQGAGETQYF.

The chain uses TRBV30 and TRBJ2-7; 10 nucleotides align to TRBD2. The CDR3 is 16 amino acids. V was clipped by 2 bases and J by 4 bases; unmatched bases: 11. Germline V gene data show CDR1 as GTSNPN and CDR2 as SVGIG (reference sequence). CDR3 sequence reads: CAWSRGLAVELYEQYF. In nucleotides, the CDR3 is TGTGCCTGGAGTCGAGGACTAGCGGTAGAGCTATACGAGCAGTACTTC.

This chain uses TRBV27 with TRBJ2-1; D is unclear. This CDR3 has 12 residues. Germline CDR1 is MNHEY and CDR2 is SMNVEV (reference sequence). V lost 0 bases to trimming and J lost 10 bases, with 7 bases between them. The CDR3 sequence is CASSLSVGEQFF. The CDR3 DNA follows: TGTGCCAGCAGTTTATCGGTCGGGGAGCAGTTCTTC.

This clone occurred a few times. The V gene is TRBV5-8, the J gene TRBJ2-1, with a possible D match to TRBD2 (5 bases). The length of the CDR3 is 13 residues. Trimming took 3 bases from V and 7 from J, leaving 11 bases between them. CDR1 and CDR2 (germline): SGHTS, YDEGEE. CDR3 region: CASSSGSANEQFF. In DNA form, the CDR3 reads TGTGCCAGCAGCTCGGGATCAGCGAATGAGCAGTTCTTC.

This clone was counted a few times. The CDR3 region is CASSSTGIKNIQYF. The CDR3 DNA reads as TGTGCCAGCAGCTCCACAGGAATCAAAAACATTCAGTACTTC. The V gene is TRBV5-6, the J gene TRBJ2-4, with D possibly matching TRBD1 (5 bases). This CDR3 region has 14 residues. Germline V lookup: CDR1 SGHDT, CDR2 YYEEEE. V was shortened by 3 bases and J by 3 bases, with 10 bases between the two germline ends.